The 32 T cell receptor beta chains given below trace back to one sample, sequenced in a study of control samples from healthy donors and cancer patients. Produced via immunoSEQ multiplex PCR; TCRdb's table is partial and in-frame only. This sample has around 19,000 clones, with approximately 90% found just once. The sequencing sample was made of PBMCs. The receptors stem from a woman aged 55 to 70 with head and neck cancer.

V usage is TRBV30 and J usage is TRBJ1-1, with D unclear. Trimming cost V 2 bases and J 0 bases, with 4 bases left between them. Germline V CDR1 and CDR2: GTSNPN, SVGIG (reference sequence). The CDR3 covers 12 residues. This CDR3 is CAWSPLNTEAFF. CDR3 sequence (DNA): TGTGCCTGGAGTCCCCTGAACACTGAAGCTTTCTTT.

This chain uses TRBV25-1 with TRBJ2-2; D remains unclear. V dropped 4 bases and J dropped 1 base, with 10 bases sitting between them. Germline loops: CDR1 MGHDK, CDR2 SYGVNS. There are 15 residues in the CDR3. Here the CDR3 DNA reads TGTGCCAGCAGTGCCAATTTTAGGAACACCGGGGAGCTGTTTTTT. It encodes CASSANFRNTGELFF.

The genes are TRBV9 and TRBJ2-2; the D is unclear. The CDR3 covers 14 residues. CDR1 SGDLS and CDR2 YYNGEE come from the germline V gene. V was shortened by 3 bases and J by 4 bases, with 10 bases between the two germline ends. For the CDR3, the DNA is TGTGCCAGCAGCGCAAGGACGGCCACCGGGGAGCTGTTTTTT. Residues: CASSARTATGELFF.

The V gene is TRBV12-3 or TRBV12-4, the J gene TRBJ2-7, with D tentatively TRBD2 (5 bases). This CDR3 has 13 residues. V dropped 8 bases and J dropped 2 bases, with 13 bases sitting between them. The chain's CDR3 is CASGTGITYEQYF. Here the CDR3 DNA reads TGTGCCAGCGGCACCGGGATCACCTACGAGCAGTACTTC.

CDR3 DNA: TGTGCCAGTAGTAAGGTCAGGGGAGGGACTGAAGCTTTCTTT. Encoded protein: CASSKVRGGTEAFF. This rearrangement joins TRBV19 to TRBJ1-1, with D possibly being TRBD1 (6 bases). Per the germline V gene, CDR1 is LNHDA and CDR2 is SQIVND (reference sequence). Trimming cost V 4 bases and J 5 bases, with 14 bases left between them. The CDR3 is 14 amino acids.

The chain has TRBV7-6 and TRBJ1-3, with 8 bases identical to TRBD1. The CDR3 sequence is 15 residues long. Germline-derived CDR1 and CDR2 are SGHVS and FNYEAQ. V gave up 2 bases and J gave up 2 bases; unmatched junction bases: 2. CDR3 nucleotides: TGTGCCAGCAGCTTAACGACAGGGGCTGGAAACACCATATATTTT. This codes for CASSLTTGAGNTIYF.

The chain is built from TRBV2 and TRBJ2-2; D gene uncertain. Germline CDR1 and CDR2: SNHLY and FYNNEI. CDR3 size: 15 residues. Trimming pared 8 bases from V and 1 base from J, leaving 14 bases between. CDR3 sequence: CASWVDGKNTGELFF. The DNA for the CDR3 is TGTGCCAGCTGGGTGGACGGAAAGAACACCGGGGAGCTGTTTTTT.

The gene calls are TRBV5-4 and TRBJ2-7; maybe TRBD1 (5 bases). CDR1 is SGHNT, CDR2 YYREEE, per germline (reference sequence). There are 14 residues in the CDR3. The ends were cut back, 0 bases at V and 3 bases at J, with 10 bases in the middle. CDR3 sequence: CASSLGQGDYEQYF. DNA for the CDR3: TGTGCCAGCAGCTTGGGTCAGGGTGACTACGAGCAGTACTTC.

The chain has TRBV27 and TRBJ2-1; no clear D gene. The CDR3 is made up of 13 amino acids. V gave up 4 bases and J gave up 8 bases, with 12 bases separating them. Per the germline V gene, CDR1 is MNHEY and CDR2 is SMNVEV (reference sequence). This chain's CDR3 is CASSSILRDEQFF. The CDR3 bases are TGTGCCAGCAGTTCGATCCTCCGGGATGAGCAGTTCTTC.

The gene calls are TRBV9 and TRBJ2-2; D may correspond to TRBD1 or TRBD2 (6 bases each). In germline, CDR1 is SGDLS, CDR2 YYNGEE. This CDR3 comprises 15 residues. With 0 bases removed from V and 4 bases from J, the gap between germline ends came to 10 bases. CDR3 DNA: TGTGCCAGCAGCGTAGTAGGGGGACTCACCGGGGAGCTGTTTTTT. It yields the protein CASSVVGGLTGELFF.

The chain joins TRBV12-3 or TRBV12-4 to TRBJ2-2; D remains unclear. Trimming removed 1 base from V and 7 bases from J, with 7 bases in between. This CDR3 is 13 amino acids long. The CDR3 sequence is CASSLGENGELFF. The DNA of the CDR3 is TGTGCCAGCAGTTTAGGGGAAAACGGGGAGCTGTTTTTT.

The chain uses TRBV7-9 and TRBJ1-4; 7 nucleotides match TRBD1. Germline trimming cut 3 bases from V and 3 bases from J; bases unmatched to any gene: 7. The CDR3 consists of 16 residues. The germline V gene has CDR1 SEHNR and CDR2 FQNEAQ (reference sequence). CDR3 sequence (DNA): TGTGCCAGCAGCTTTAATCCGGGACAGCCTAATGAAAAACTGTTTTTT. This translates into CASSFNPGQPNEKLFF.

This CDR3 is CASSINRVGGYNEQFF. The CDR3 DNA reads TGTGCCAGCAGCATAAACAGGGTAGGCGGCTACAATGAGCAGTTCTTC. The V call is TRBV7-3, the J call TRBJ2-1, with a weak D call TRBD1 (6 bases). This CDR3 has 16 residues. The V and J ends lost 5 bases and 3 bases respectively, with 17 bases between them. CDR1 is SGHTA and CDR2 is FQGTGA in the germline V gene.

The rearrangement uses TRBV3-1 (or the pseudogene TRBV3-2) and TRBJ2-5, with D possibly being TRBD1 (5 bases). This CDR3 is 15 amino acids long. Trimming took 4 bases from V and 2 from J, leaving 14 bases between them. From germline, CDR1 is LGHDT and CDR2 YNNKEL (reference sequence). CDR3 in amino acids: CASSPLSTAQETQYF. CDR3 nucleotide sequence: TGTGCCAGCAGCCCTCTATCGACAGCACAAGAGACCCAGTACTTC.

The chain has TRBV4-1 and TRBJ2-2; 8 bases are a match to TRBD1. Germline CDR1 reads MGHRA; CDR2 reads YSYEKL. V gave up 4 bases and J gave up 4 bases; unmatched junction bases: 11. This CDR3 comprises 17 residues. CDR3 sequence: CASSLFPQGAGTGELFF. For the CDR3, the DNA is TGCGCCAGCAGCCTTTTCCCCCAGGGGGCGGGCACCGGGGAGCTGTTTTTT.

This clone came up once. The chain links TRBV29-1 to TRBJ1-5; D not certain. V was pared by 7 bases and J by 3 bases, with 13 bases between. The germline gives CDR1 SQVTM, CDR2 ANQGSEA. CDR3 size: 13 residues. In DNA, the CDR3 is TGCAGCGCCGGAGAGGACCCCAATCAGCCCCAGCATTTT. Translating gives CSAGEDPNQPQHF.

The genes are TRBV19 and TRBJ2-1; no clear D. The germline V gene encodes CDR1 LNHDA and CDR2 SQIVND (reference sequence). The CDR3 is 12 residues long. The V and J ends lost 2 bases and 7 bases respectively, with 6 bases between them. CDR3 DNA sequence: TGTGCCAGTAGTATAATAGGAAATGAGCAGTTCTTC. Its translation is CASSIIGNEQFF.

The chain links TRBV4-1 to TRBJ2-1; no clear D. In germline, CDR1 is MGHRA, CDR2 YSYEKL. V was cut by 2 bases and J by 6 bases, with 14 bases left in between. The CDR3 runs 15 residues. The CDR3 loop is CASSQLSLIPNEQFF. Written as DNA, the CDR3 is TGCGCCAGCAGCCAACTCAGCCTAATACCCAATGAGCAGTTCTTC.

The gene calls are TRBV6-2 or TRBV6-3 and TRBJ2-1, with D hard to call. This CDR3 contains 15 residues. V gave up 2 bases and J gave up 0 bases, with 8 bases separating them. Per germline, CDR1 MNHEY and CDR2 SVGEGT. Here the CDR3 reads CASSYDTHSYNEQFF. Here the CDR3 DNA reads TGTGCCAGCAGTTACGACACCCACTCCTACAATGAGCAGTTCTTC.

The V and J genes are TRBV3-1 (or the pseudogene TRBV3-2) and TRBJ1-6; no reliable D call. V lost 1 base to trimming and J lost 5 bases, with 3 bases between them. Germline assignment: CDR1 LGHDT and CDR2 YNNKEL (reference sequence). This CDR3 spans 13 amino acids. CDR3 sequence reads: CASSQGNNSPLHF. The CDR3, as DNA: TGTGCCAGCAGCCAAGGAAATAATTCACCCCTCCACTTT.

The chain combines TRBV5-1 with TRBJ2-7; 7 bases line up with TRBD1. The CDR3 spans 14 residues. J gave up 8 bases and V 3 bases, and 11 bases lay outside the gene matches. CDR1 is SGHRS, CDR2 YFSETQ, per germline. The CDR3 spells CASSSADRTGKQYF. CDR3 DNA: TGCGCCAGCAGCTCCGCGGACAGGACGGGAAAGCAGTACTTC.

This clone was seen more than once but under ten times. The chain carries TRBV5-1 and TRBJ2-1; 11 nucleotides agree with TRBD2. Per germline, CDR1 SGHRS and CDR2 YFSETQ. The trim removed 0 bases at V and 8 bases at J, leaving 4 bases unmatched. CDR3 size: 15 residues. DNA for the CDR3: TGCGCCAGCAGCTTGGTAGCGGGAGGGTTAGATGAGCAGTTCTTC. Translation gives CASSLVAGGLDEQFF.

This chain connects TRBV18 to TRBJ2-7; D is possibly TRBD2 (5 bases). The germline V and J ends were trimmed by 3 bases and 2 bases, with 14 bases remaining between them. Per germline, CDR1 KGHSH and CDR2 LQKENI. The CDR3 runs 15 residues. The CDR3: CASSPANSGTYEQYF. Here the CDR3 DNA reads TGTGCCAGCTCACCGGCGAACAGCGGAACCTACGAGCAGTACTTC.

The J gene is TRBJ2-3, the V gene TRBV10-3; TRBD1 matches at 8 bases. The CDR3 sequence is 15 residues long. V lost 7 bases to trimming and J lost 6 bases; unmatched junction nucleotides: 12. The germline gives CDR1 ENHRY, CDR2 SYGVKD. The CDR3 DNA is TGTGCCATCACCTCGGACAGGGTCGGGTCGGATACGCAGTATTTT. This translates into CAITSDRVGSDTQYF.

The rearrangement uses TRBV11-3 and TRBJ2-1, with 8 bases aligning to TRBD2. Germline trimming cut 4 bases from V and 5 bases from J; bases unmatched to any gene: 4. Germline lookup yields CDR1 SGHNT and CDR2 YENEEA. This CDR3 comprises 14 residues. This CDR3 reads CASSSSGLDNEQFF. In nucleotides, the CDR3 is TGTGCCAGCAGCTCTAGCGGGTTGGACAATGAGCAGTTCTTC. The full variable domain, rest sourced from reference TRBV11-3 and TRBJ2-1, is EAGVVQSPRYKIIEKKQPVAFWCNPISGHNTLYWYLQNLGQGPELLIRYENEEAVDDSQLPKDRFSAERLKGVDSTLKIQPAELGDSAVYLCASSSSGLDNEQFFGPGTRLTVL.

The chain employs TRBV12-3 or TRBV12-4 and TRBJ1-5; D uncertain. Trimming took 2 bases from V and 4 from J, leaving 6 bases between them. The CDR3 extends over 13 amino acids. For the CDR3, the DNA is TGTGCCAGCAGTTTAAGGGAGAATCAGCCCCAGCATTTT. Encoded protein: CASSLRENQPQHF.

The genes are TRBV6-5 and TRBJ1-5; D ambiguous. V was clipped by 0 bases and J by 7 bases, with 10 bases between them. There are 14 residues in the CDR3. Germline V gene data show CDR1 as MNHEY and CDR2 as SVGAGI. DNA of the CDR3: TGTGCCAGCAGTTACTCATCGGGTTGGCAGCCCCAGCATTTT. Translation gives CASSYSSGWQPQHF.

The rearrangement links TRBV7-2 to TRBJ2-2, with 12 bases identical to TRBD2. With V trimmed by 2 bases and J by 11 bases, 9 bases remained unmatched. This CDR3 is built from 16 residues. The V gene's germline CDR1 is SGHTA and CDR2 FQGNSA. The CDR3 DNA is TGTGCCAGCAGCTTATTCTCGACTAGCGGGAGCAGCGAGCTGTTTTTT. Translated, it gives CASSLFSTSGSSELFF.

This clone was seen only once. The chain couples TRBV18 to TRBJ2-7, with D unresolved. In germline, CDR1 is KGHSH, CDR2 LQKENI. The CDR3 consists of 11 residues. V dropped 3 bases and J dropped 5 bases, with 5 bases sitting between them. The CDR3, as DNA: TGTGCCAGCTCACCTGAACACGAGCAGTACTTC. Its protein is CASSPEHEQYF.

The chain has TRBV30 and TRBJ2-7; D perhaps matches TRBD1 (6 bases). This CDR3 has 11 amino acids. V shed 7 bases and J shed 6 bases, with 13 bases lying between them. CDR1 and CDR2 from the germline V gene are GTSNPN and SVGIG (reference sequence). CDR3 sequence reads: CASSGVAEQYF. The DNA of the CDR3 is TGTGCCTCATCAGGGGTTGCCGAGCAGTACTTC.

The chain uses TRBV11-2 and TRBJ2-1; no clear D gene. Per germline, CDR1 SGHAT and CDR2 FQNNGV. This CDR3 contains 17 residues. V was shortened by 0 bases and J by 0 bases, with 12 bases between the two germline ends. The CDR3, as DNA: TGTGCCAGCAGCTTAGATCTCCGCCGTGGCTCCTACAATGAGCAGTTCTTC. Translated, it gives CASSLDLRRGSYNEQFF.

The CDR3 here is CASSEGTGGETQYF. The CDR3 nucleotides are TGCGCCAGCAGCGAGGGGACAGGCGGGGAGACCCAGTACTTC. The chain joins TRBV10-1 to TRBJ2-5; 8 nucleotides line up with TRBD1. Germline V gene data show CDR1 as WNHNN and CDR2 as SYGVQD (reference sequence). Trimming at V came to 6 bases and at J to 5 bases, leaving 8 bases not matched to a gene. This CDR3 is 14 amino acids long.